This TCR beta chain was documented in a study of shared clonotypes between healthy human individuals. Sequencing was at deep level. Sequencing was performed with immunoSEQ multiplex PCR; in TCRdb, only in-frame clones are kept and a portion is missing. This sample yields approximately 840,000 clones, of which around 96% are seen a single time; approximately 0.2% belongs to the top ten. A note on this clone: The antigen remains unidentified.

General study findings and limits: Clonotypes which were not shared had lower generation probabilities than clonotypes that all four donors shared.

Naive CD8 cells were CD45RO-negative, positively selected for CCR7, excluding terminally differentiated effector memory CD45RA+ cells. Deletions cut 4 bases from V and 3 bases from J, with 22 bases between. The CDR3 covers 17 residues. Germline loops: CDR1 SEHNR, CDR2 FQNEAQ (reference sequence). The sample consisted of naive CD8+ T cells sorted from blood. J is TRBJ2-7 and V is TRBV7-9, with D perhaps TRBD1 or TRBD2 (5 bases each). This TCR was sampled from a man under 40 in good health. DNA for the CDR3: TGTGCCAGCAGCTCATTCCTTGGGGGACCGCACGTCTACGAGCAGTACTTC. Its protein product is CASSSFLGGPHVYEQYF. Based on the CDR3 plus reference TRBV7-9 and TRBJ2-7, the full variable domain is DTGVSQNPRHKITKRGQNVTFRCDPISEHNRLYWYRQTLGQGPEFLTYFQNEAQLEKSRLLSDRFSAERPKGSFSTLEIQRTEQGDSAMYLCASSSFLGGPHVYEQYFGPGTRLTVT.